A selection of T cell receptor beta chains follows, all from one sample in a study of cytomegalovirus exposure and HLA in healthy donors. TCRdb keeps only in-frame clones here, not all; method: immunoSEQ multiplex PCR. The sample records some 120,000 clones, over 65% being singletons. The sequencing sample was made of PBMCs. These receptors all stem from a woman aged 30 to 39 in good health and CMV-seronegative. Each CDR3 is given with its conserved first and last residue. Fields, in order: CDR3 DNA, CDR3 protein, D gene, clone size, J gene, V gene. D genes are given only for firm matches. Size values are once, few and many counts, or a class for expanded clones, and some rows have none.

CDR3 DNA: TGTGCCAGCAGCTTAAGCGTGGACAGCGTCTATGGCTACACCTTC
CDR3 protein: CASSLSVDSVYGYTF
D gene: NA
clone size: NA
J gene: TRBJ1-2
V gene: TRBV7-3

CDR3 DNA: TGTGCCAGCTCACCGGGACAGGGCCCGAGGGGCTACACCTTC
CDR3 protein: CASSPGQGPRGYTF
D gene: TRBD1
clone size: NA
J gene: TRBJ1-2
V gene: TRBV18

CDR3 DNA: TGTGCCTGGACCCTACAGGGCCTCTCACCCCTCCACTTT
CDR3 protein: CAWTLQGLSPLHF
D gene: NA
clone size: NA
J gene: TRBJ1-6
V gene: TRBV30

CDR3 DNA: TGTGCCAGCAGCCCCGGGACTAGCGGGGACACAGATACGCAGTATTTT
CDR3 protein: CASSPGTSGDTDTQYF
D gene: TRBD2
clone size: NA
J gene: TRBJ2-3
V gene: TRBV5-8

CDR3 DNA: TGTGCCAGCAGCCAATTACAGGGCATCGTTGGCTACTACACCTTC
CDR3 protein: CASSQLQGIVGYYTF
D gene: NA
clone size: NA
J gene: TRBJ1-2
V gene: TRBV14

CDR3 DNA: TGTGCCAGCAGCGCGGGACAGGCCCCCAATCAGCCCCAGCATTTT
CDR3 protein: CASSAGQAPNQPQHF
D gene: TRBD1
clone size: NA
J gene: TRBJ1-5
V gene: TRBV5-5

CDR3 DNA: TGTGCCAGCAGCCGGGACACTGGATCCTACGAGCAGTACTTC
CDR3 protein: CASSRDTGSYEQYF
D gene: NA
clone size: NA
J gene: TRBJ2-7
V gene: TRBV6-4

CDR3 DNA: TGTGCCAGCAGCCGGACAGGGCCTTATTCACCCCTCCACTTT
CDR3 protein: CASSRTGPYSPLHF
D gene: TRBD1
clone size: few
J gene: TRBJ1-6
V gene: TRBV14

CDR3 DNA: TGTGCCAGTAGCACAGGGGGCCGGTACACTGAAGCTTTCTTT
CDR3 protein: CASSTGGRYTEAFF
D gene: TRBD1
clone size: NA
J gene: TRBJ1-1
V gene: TRBV7-9

CDR3 DNA: TGTGCCAGCAGCGTAGGTGGGGGGAATCCCCACACTGAAGCTTTCTTT
CDR3 protein: CASSVGGGNPHTEAFF
D gene: NA
clone size: once
J gene: TRBJ1-1
V gene: TRBV9

CDR3 DNA: TGTGCCAGCAGTTACCGACAGGGATGGTCACCCCTCCACTTT
CDR3 protein: CASSYRQGWSPLHF
D gene: TRBD1
clone size: NA
J gene: TRBJ1-6
V gene: TRBV6-5

CDR3 DNA: TGTGCCAGCAGCTTTGAGATATATGAGCAGTTCTTC
CDR3 protein: CASSFEIYEQFF
D gene: NA
clone size: NA
J gene: TRBJ2-1
V gene: TRBV7-9

CDR3 DNA: TGTGCCAGCAGCCCGATGACTTCGAACACTGAAGCTTTCTTT
CDR3 protein: CASSPMTSNTEAFF
D gene: NA
clone size: once
J gene: TRBJ1-1
V gene: TRBV7-2

CDR3 DNA: TGTGCCAGCGGAGGGACAGGGGGCGATGCAACTAATGAAAAACTGTTTTTT
CDR3 protein: CASGGTGGDATNEKLFF
D gene: TRBD1
clone size: NA
J gene: TRBJ1-4
V gene: TRBV7-9

CDR3 DNA: TGCGCCAGCAGCCAAGTACAGGGGGGGTTAGTCGAGCAGTACTTC
CDR3 protein: CASSQVQGGLVEQYF
D gene: NA
clone size: NA
J gene: TRBJ2-7
V gene: TRBV4-3

CDR3 DNA: TGCGCCAGCAGCCCCAGAGGGGTACTAGCGGGGTCCGTCGAGACCCAGTACTTC
CDR3 protein: CASSPRGVLAGSVETQYF
D gene: TRBD2
clone size: NA
J gene: TRBJ2-5
V gene: TRBV4-1

CDR3 DNA: TGTGCCAGCAGTTACAGCAGGGGCAGCGAGCAGTACTTC
CDR3 protein: CASSYSRGSEQYF
D gene: NA
clone size: NA
J gene: TRBJ2-7
V gene: TRBV6-5

CDR3 DNA: TGTGCCAGCAGCCAAGATCTCCCCAGACAGAACTATGGCTACACCTTC
CDR3 protein: CASSQDLPRQNYGYTF
D gene: NA
clone size: NA
J gene: TRBJ1-2
V gene: TRBV4-2

CDR3 DNA: TGTGCCATCAGGGGGCTTGGGGACACTGAAGCTTTCTTT
CDR3 protein: CAIRGLGDTEAFF
D gene: NA
clone size: many
J gene: TRBJ1-1
V gene: TRBV10-3

CDR3 DNA: TGTGCCAGTAGCCCGGGACAGGTTTCCTACGAGCAGTACTTC
CDR3 protein: CASSPGQVSYEQYF
D gene: TRBD1
clone size: NA
J gene: TRBJ2-7
V gene: TRBV19

CDR3 DNA: TGTGCCATCGGCATAGGACAGGGCTCCTACAATGAGCAGTTCTTC
CDR3 protein: CAIGIGQGSYNEQFF
D gene: TRBD1
clone size: NA
J gene: TRBJ2-1
V gene: TRBV10-3

CDR3 DNA: TGTGCCAGCAGTGATGCTAGCGCGGCAGATACGCAGTATTTT
CDR3 protein: CASSDASAADTQYF
D gene: NA
clone size: NA
J gene: TRBJ2-3
V gene: TRBV6-1

CDR3 DNA: TGCAGCGTCCCCGGGACAGTTAATGAAAAACTGTTTTTT
CDR3 protein: CSVPGTVNEKLFF
D gene: TRBD1
clone size: NA
J gene: TRBJ1-4
V gene: TRBV29-1

CDR3 DNA: TGTGCCAGCAGCGGAGGGGTCGACACTGAAGCTTTCTTT
CDR3 protein: CASSGGVDTEAFF
D gene: NA
clone size: NA
J gene: TRBJ1-1
V gene: TRBV7-9

CDR3 DNA: TGTGCCAGCAGTTTAGCCCCGGGACTAGCGGGGTTTAGAGATACGCAGTATTTT
CDR3 protein: CASSLAPGLAGFRDTQYF
D gene: TRBD2
clone size: NA
J gene: TRBJ2-3
V gene: TRBV27

CDR3 DNA: TGCGCCAGCAGCCAAAACCGAATTGGGAAGGAGGGTAATGAAAAACTGTTTTTT
CDR3 protein: CASSQNRIGKEGNEKLFF
D gene: NA
clone size: few
J gene: TRBJ1-4
V gene: TRBV4-1

CDR3 DNA: TGTGCCAGCAGTGCCCTACTAGCGGGAGTCGACAATGAGCAGTTCTTC
CDR3 protein: CASSALLAGVDNEQFF
D gene: TRBD2
clone size: once
J gene: TRBJ2-1
V gene: TRBV27

CDR3 DNA: TGTGCCAGCAGCTTGTGGGGGTCTACAGGGCACTCTGGAAACACCATATATTTT
CDR3 protein: CASSLWGSTGHSGNTIYF
D gene: NA
clone size: NA
J gene: TRBJ1-3
V gene: TRBV11-3

CDR3 DNA: TGTGCCAGCAGCTTAGGTGGCGGGGGAGATACGCAGTATTTT
CDR3 protein: CASSLGGGGDTQYF
D gene: TRBD2
clone size: NA
J gene: TRBJ2-3
V gene: TRBV7-2

CDR3 DNA: TGTGCCACCTTGGGGCGGGGGCTAAGCTCCTACGAGCAGTACTTC
CDR3 protein: CATLGRGLSSYEQYF
D gene: NA
clone size: NA
J gene: TRBJ2-7
V gene: TRBV15

CDR3 DNA: TGTGCCAGCAGTGAATCAAGGAGAAACACTGAAGCTTTCTTT
CDR3 protein: CASSESRRNTEAFF
D gene: NA
clone size: NA
J gene: TRBJ1-1
V gene: TRBV25-1

CDR3 DNA: TGCGCCAGCAGCTTGGGCCAGGGAAATTTGGCTAATGAAAAACTGTTTTTT
CDR3 protein: CASSLGQGNLANEKLFF
D gene: NA
clone size: few
J gene: TRBJ1-4
V gene: TRBV5-1

CDR3 DNA: TGTGCCAGCAGCGGGTGGGAGCCGGGCTACGAGCAGTACTTC
CDR3 protein: CASSGWEPGYEQYF
D gene: NA
clone size: NA
J gene: TRBJ2-7
V gene: TRBV5-6

CDR3 DNA: TGTGCCAGCAGCCCCGGGAGGGGAGGGCAAAACATTCAGTACTTC
CDR3 protein: CASSPGRGGQNIQYF
D gene: TRBD2
clone size: NA
J gene: TRBJ2-4
V gene: TRBV7-2

CDR3 DNA: TGCGCCAGCAGCCAAGACCTATCACGAGTCACTGAAGCTTTCTTT
CDR3 protein: CASSQDLSRVTEAFF
D gene: NA
clone size: NA
J gene: TRBJ1-1
V gene: TRBV4-1

CDR3 DNA: TGTGCCAGCAGCGTAGGAATTAGCGGGGGGGAAGAGACCCAGTACTTC
CDR3 protein: CASSVGISGGEETQYF
D gene: TRBD2
clone size: NA
J gene: TRBJ2-5
V gene: TRBV9

CDR3 DNA: TGTGCCAGCAGTGATGTCTGGACAGGGAACGAAAAACTGTTTTTT
CDR3 protein: CASSDVWTGNEKLFF
D gene: TRBD1
clone size: few
J gene: TRBJ1-4
V gene: TRBV2